This T cell receptor (beta chain) appears in the sequencing data of a study of blood T cell repertoires in COVID-19. V lost 3 bases, J lost 3 bases, and 5 bases stayed unmatched. The germline gives CDR1 PRHDT, CDR2 FYEKMQ (reference sequence). This CDR3 contains 15 residues. Seattle enrolled patients during active infection and tracked them longitudinally. The assay was immunoSEQ multiplex PCR, and TCRdb's table has in-frame clones only and misses some. Counted here are about 480,000 clones, approximately 91% occurring once; the ten biggest clones make up less than 9.5%. The TCR sequence derives from a woman between 50 and 59 years old with COVID-19, enrolled during active disease. The rearrangement joins TRBV13 to TRBJ2-1; 7 bases match TRBD2. What was sequenced was peripheral blood. For the CDR3, the DNA is TGTGCCAGCAGCTTCGGGGCTAGCGGCTACAATGAGCAGTTCTTC. Its translation: CASSFGASGYNEQFF.